This entry concerns a single TCR beta chain. Its antigen is not yet known. The input lacks base qualities; no much larger clone sits a single base away. Interpreted using the paper, the treatment or condition label stands for: in vitro stimulation with specific CMV peptide epitopes to enrich CMV-specific T cells. The CDR3 starts with the cysteine, ends with the phenylalanine, and has 13 residues. The DNA shown is the 39-base CDR3, in frame from base 1. CDR1 and CDR2, per the germline V gene, are SGHAT and FQNNGV. V loses 2 bases, J loses 9 bases, and the germline ends lie 11 bases apart. The sample comes from a study of T cell repertoires in cytomegalovirus infection (dated by TCRdb to between 2017 and 2020). About the full investigation: Recently identified HLA-C-restricted CMV epitopes, whose presentation resists viral immunomodulation, were targeted by peptide stimulations together with well-studied HLA-B-restricted epitopes. Donor HLA type was relevant to the analysis, because carriage of CMV infection together with the matching HLA type was indicated by public TCR beta signatures.

Here is what the overall study found, with its caveats: Carriers of CMV infection plus the relevant HLA type were discriminated by the cumulative frequency of public TCR beta family members in the study cohort and in an independent roughly 340-donor cohort. The ex vivo response was dominated by HLA-C-restricted CMV-specific TCR beta clonotypes, which also provided the single most frequent clonotype in two of eight donors.

The run used an Illumina HiSeq 1500. TCRdb cleaned the public reads at Q25 with fastp, built clones with MiXCR and kept in-frame beta chains. Each entry merges the rows of one CDR3 protein and shows their most common DNA and genes. The table for this sample lists 340,000 or so distinct CDR3 sequences; about 25% of them were counted only once. The ten most abundant clones make up 13% of the sample. This sequence uses TRBV11-2 and TRBJ2-1, with the D gene not clear enough to name. The sequence came from a human donor in good health (CMV status not recorded). Some clones in this sample may be carry-over from other donors' samples. The sample in question was cultured PBMCs, obtained from culture after CMV antigen stimulation. The nucleotide sequence is given as TGTGCCAGCAGCTTACTGAGGATCAGTGAGCAGTTCTTC. Its translation reads: CASSLLRISEQFF.